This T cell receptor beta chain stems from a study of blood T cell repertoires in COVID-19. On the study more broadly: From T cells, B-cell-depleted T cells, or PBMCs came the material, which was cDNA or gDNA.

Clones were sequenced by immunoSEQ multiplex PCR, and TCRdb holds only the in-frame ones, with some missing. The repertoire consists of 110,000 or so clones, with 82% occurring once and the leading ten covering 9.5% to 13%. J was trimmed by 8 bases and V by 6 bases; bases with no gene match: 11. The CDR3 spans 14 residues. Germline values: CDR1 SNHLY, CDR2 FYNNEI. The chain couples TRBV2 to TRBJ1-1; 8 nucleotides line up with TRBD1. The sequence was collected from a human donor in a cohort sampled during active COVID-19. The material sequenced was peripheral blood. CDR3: CASRDRGFWAEAFF. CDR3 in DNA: TGTGCCAGCAGAGACAGGGGATTTTGGGCAGAAGCTTTCTTT.